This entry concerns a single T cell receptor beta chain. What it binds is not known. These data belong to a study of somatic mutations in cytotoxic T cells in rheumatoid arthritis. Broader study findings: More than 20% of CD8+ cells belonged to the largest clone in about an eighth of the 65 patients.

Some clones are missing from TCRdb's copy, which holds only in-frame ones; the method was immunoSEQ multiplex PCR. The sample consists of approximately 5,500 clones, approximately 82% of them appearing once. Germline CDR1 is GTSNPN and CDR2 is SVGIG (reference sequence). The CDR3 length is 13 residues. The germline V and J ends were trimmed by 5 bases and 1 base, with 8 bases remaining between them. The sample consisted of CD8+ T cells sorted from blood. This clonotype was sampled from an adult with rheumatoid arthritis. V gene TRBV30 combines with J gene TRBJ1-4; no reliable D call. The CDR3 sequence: CAWDVRTNEKLFF. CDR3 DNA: TGTGCCTGGGACGTCCGAACTAATGAAAAACTGTTTTTT.